This T cell receptor beta chain was sequenced in a study of blood T cells in healthy people across ages. Study results and caveats: Diversity figures based on one million T cells were deemed too low.

Turning to this clonotype: Its specificity is unknown.

The CDR3 totals 17 residues. Germline assignment: CDR1 SNHLY and CDR2 FYNNEI. With 5 bases clipped from V and 10 bases from J, the junction kept 11 bases outside the gene matches. The use of a sample-barcoded 5' primer and a J-beta primer mix characterized a second PCR of roughly 6 to 11 cycles. Using its own MiXCR run on the 5' RACE reads, TCRdb lists one record per CDR3 protein. The sample includes approximately 680,000 distinct CDR3 sequences, about 30% of them seen just once. Sequencing used blood. This clonotype originated in a woman of 80 years or more in good health. This rearrangement joins TRBV2 to TRBJ2-1; 16 nucleotides match TRBD2. Here the CDR3 DNA reads TGTGCCAGCAGTCACCCCGGGACTAGCGGGGGGGCAGGGGAGCAGTTCTTC. This encodes CASSHPGTSGGAGEQFF.